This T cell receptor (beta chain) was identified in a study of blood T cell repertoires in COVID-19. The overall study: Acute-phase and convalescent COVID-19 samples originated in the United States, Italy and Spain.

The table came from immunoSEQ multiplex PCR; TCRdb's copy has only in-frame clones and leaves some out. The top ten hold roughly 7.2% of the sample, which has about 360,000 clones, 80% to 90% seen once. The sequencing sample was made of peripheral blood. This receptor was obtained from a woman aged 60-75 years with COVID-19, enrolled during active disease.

The CDR3: CASSTFLGYTF. CDR3 coding DNA: TGTGCCAGCTCGACATTCCTTGGCTACACCTTC. The chain joins TRBV18 to TRBJ1-2, with D unclear. Trimming shortened V by 6 bases and J by 7 bases, and 9 bases separated the two germline ends. The CDR3 contains 11 residues. Looked up from germline, CDR1 is KGHSH and CDR2 is LQKENI.